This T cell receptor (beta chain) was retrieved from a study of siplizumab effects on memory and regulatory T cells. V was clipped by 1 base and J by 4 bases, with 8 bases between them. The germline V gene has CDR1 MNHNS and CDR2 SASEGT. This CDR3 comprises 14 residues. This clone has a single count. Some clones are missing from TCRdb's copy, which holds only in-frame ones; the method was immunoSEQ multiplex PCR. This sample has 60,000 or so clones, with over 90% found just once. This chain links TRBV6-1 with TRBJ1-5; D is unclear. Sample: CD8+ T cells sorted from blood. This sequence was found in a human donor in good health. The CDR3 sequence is CASSEVWNNQPQHF. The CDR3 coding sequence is TGTGCCAGCAGTGAAGTGTGGAATAATCAGCCCCAGCATTTT.